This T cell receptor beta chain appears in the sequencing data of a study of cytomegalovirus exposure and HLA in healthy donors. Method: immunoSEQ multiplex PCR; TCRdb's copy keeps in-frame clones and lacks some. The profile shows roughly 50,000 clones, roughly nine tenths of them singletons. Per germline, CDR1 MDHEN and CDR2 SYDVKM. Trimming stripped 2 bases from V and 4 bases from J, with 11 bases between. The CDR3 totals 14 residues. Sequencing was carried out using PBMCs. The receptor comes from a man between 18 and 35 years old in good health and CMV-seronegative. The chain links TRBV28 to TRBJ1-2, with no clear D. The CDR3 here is CASSLLTVGYGYTF. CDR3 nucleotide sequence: TGTGCCAGCAGTTTACTAACAGTGGGCTATGGCTACACCTTC.